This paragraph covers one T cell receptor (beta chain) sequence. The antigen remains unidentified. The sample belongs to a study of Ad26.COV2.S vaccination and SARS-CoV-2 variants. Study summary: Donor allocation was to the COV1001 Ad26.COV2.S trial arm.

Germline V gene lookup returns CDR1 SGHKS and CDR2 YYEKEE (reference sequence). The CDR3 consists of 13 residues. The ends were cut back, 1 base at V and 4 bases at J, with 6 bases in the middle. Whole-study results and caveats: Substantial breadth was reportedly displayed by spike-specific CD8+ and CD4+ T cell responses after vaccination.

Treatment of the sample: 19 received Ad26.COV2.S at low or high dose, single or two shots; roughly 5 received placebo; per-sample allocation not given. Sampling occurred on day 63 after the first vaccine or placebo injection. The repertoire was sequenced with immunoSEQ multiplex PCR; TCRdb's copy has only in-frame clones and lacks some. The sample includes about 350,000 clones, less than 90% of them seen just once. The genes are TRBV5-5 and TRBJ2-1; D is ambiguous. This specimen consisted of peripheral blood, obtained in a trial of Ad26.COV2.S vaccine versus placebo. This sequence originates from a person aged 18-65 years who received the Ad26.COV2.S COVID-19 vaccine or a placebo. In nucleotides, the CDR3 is TGTGCCAGCAGCTTGTTGGGGTACAATGAGCAGTTCTTC. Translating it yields CASSLLGYNEQFF.